The rows below give T cell receptor beta chains drawn from one sample of a study of blood T cell repertoires in COVID-19. Assay: immunoSEQ multiplex PCR; the TCRdb copy retains only in-frame clones and omits some. The profile shows about 400,000 clones, more than 85% of them singletons. Sequenced material: peripheral blood. Receptor source: a human donor in a cohort sampled during active COVID-19. Each CDR3 is given with its conserved first and last residue. The D gene is left open where the match is weak. Rows may omit the clone size; those that give it use once, few, many or a size class.

D,J,V,size,CDR3,DNA
NA,TRBJ2-7,TRBV9,NA,CASSVDGGADEQYF,TGTGCCAGCAGCGTAGATGGGGGGGCCGATGAGCAGTACTTC
TRBD1,TRBJ1-5,TRBV6-1,NA,CASSEAPGQGFQPQHF,TGTGCCAGCAGTGAAGCGCCGGGACAGGGTTTTCAGCCCCAGCATTTT
TRBD2,TRBJ2-2,TRBV30,NA,CAWTAPSGRPYTGELFF,TGTGCCTGGACCGCCCCTAGCGGGAGACCTTACACCGGGGAGCTGTTTTTT
NA,TRBJ2-7,TRBV29-1,NA,CSVGTQHRYEQYF,TGCAGCGTCGGGACACAACATCGCTACGAGCAGTACTTC
TRBD2,TRBJ2-1,TRBV5-1,few,CASSVPGTNYNEQFF,TGCGCCAGCAGCGTACCCGGGACTAACTACAATGAGCAGTTCTTC
NA,TRBJ2-7,TRBV15,once,CATSRDLTGNEQYF,TGTGCCACCAGCAGAGATCTAACGGGGAACGAGCAGTACTTC
NA,TRBJ1-4,TRBV6-5,NA,CASSYAGKLFF,TGTGCCAGCAGTTATGCGGGGAAACTGTTTTTT
NA,TRBJ1-2,TRBV20-1,NA,CSASAGSATWGGYTF,TGCAGTGCTAGTGCCGGGAGCGCTACTTGGGGTGGCTACACCTTC
TRBD2,TRBJ2-1,TRBV4-2,NA,CASSQDPTSGSDNEQFF,TGTGCCAGCAGCCAAGATCCAACTAGCGGGAGCGACAATGAGCAGTTCTTC
NA,TRBJ1-3,TRBV19,NA,CASSVRETQRSGNTIYF,TGTGCCAGTAGTGTTCGGGAGACACAACGCTCTGGAAACACCATATATTTT
NA,TRBJ2-5,TRBV15,NA,CATSRAAGNQETQYF,TGTGCCACCAGCAGAGCGGCAGGGAACCAAGAGACCCAGTACTTC
NA,TRBJ1-1,TRBV7-9,NA,CASSPDFLGTEAFF,TGTGCCAGCAGCCCGGACTTCTTGGGCACTGAAGCTTTCTTT
TRBD2,TRBJ2-2,TRBV6-1,NA,CASSDPRGGAGTGELFF,TGTGCCAGCAGTGATCCCCGCGGGGGGGCTGGAACCGGGGAGCTGTTTTTT
NA,TRBJ2-5,TRBV28,NA,CASSAPLLGSETQYF,TGTGCCAGCAGTGCTCCCCTGCTCGGGTCAGAGACCCAGTACTTC
NA,TRBJ2-7,TRBV19,NA,CASKGDGAAYEQYF,TGTGCCAGTAAGGGAGACGGAGCGGCCTACGAGCAGTACTTC
TRBD1,TRBJ2-4,TRBV7-2,NA,CASGRGTEGNIQYF,TGTGCCAGCGGGCGAGGGACAGAAGGAAACATTCAGTACTTC
NA,TRBJ2-7,TRBV7-9,few,CASSPRSAYEQYF,TGTGCCAGCAGCCCCAGGTCGGCCTACGAGCAGTACTTC
TRBD2,TRBJ2-3,TRBV4-1,NA,CASSQGGASGSSADTQYF,TGCGCCAGCAGCCAAGGGGGAGCAAGCGGGAGTAGCGCAGATACGCAGTATTTT
NA,TRBJ2-1,TRBV6-5,NA,CASSSNRQRDNEQFF,TGTGCCAGCAGTTCGAACAGACAGAGAGACAATGAGCAGTTCTTC
NA,TRBJ2-7,TRBV25-1,NA,CASSEQPQAAGFNEQYF,TGTGCCAGCAGTGAACAGCCACAGGCGGCAGGATTTAACGAGCAGTACTTC
NA,TRBJ1-4,TRBV19,NA,CASSIPQGDEKLFF,TGTGCCAGTAGTATCCCCCAGGGCGATGAAAAACTGTTTTTT
TRBD2,TRBJ2-1,TRBV2,NA,CASTAGGNSNEQFF,TGTGCCAGCACAGCGGGAGGCAATTCCAATGAGCAGTTCTTC
NA,TRBJ2-5,TRBV9,NA,CASSVSPDQETQYF,TGTGCCAGCAGCGTATCCCCAGACCAAGAGACCCAGTACTTC